This passage covers 2 T cell receptor beta chains from one sample sequenced in a study of cytomegalovirus exposure and HLA in healthy donors. The PCR contained 60 Vbeta and 13 Jbeta primers. Here immunoSEQ multiplex PCR was the method, and the copy in TCRdb shows in-frame clones only, minus some. The data contain some 100,000 clones, 70% to 75% of them singletons. Input material: PBMCs. The source of these receptors is a woman younger than 30 in good health and CMV-seropositive.

The chain has TRBV7-2 and TRBJ1-2, with a possible D match to TRBD1 (5 bases). This CDR3 has 13 amino acids. V was pared by 6 bases and J by 6 bases, with 14 bases between. Germline V lookup: CDR1 SGHTA, CDR2 FQGNSA. CDR3 amino acids: CASRPGLSNGYTF. For the CDR3, the DNA is TGTGCCAGCAGACCGGGACTCTCGAATGGCTACACCTTC.

The chain links TRBV2 to TRBJ1-1, with D maybe TRBD1 (5 bases). Trimming pared 6 bases from V and 0 bases from J, leaving 14 bases between. CDR1 is SNHLY and CDR2 is FYNNEI in the germline V gene. This CDR3 contains 15 residues. This CDR3 is CASREGSGLNTEAFF. CDR3 in DNA: TGTGCCAGCAGGGAGGGGTCGGGGTTGAACACTGAAGCTTTCTTT.